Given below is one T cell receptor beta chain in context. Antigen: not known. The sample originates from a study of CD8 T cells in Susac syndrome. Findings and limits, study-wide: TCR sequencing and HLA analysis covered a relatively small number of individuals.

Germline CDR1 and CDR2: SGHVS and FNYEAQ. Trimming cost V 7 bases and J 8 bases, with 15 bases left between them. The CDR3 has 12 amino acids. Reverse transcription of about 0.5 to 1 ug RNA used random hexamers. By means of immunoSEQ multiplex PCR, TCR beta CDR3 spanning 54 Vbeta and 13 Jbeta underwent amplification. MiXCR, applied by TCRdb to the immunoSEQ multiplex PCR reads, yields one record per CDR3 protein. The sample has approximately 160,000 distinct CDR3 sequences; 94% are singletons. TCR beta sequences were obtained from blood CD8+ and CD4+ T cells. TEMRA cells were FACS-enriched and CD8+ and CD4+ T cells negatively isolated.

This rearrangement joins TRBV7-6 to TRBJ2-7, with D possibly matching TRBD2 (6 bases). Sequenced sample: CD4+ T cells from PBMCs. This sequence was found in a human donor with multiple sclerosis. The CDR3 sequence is CASNHYGSKQYF. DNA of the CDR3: TGTGCCAGCAACCATTACGGGAGCAAGCAGTACTTC.